Detailed here is one T cell receptor (beta chain). Its matching antigen is unknown. These data are taken from a study of CD8+CD57+ T cells in acquired aplastic anemia. Study-wide background: The average for DNA from sorted CD4+ and CD8+ cells was approximately 3.2 ug.

All sequencing subjects had displayed CD8+CD57+ cell expansion on flow cytometry. Patients, without exception, had severe acquired aplastic anemia. Untreated patients provided the blood samples, with no therapy given before sampling. Findings of the study overall: Between patients and controls, CD8+ Simpson's diversity did not vary significantly.

The template used for profiling TCR beta VDJ and CDR3 was genomic DNA. TCRdb analysed the reads with MiXCR anew, one entry per CDR3 protein. The sample lists approximately 220,000 distinct CDR3 sequences, roughly 50% occurring once. The CDR3 extends over 13 amino acids. In germline, CDR1 is SGHVS, CDR2 FNYEAQ. With 1 base removed from V and 8 bases from J, the gap between germline ends came to 11 bases. V and J are TRBV7-6 and TRBJ1-1; TRBD1 might be the D (5 bases). The sequenced sample was sorted CD4+, CD8+, or CD8+CD57+ T cells (not recorded which) from PBMCs. The clonotype originates from a human donor with aplastic anemia. CDR3 protein: CASSLGGLREAFF. The CDR3 nucleotides are TGTGCCAGCAGCTTAGGGGGCCTTCGCGAAGCTTTCTTT.